Listed here is a single T cell receptor (beta chain). Its cognate antigen is unknown. Its ends do not fully match the called genes, so a read error is possible. Unique molecular identifiers were present on the cDNA, and a universal primer site came from template switching. One entry per CDR3 protein, called by TCRdb with MiXCR from the 5' RACE reads. The sample yields 1.5 million to 2 million distinct CDR3 sequences, 32% seen once. The record originates from a study of identical twins. Points from the study as a whole: The authors noted that invariant MAIT and iNKT cells could partly confound zero-insertion analyses. Twins' excess sharing was less marked for out-of-frame beta sequences.

Per the germline V gene, CDR1 is KGHDR and CDR2 is SFDVKD. The CDR3 spans 16 residues. The sample comprised cord blood. The source is a newborn girl in good health. The chain uses TRBV24-1 and TRBJ2-1; 7 bases line up with TRBD1. The CDR3 nucleotides read TGTGCCACCGGTGATTTGACAGGGAGCTCCTACAATGAGCAGTTCTTC. Residues: CATGDLTGSSYNEQFF.